This T cell receptor beta chain was sequenced for a study of T cell repertoires in aging, cancer and after chemotherapy. Germline values: CDR1 LNHDA, CDR2 SQIVND (reference sequence). The ends lost 3 bases at V and 4 bases at J; junction bases unmatched: 4. The CDR3 is made up of 14 amino acids. A mixed TRB-A/B primer pool amplified rearranged TRB by multiplex touch-down PCR. TCRdb reanalysed the multiplex PCR reads using MiXCR and keeps one entry per CDR3 protein. The data hold around 1,400 distinct CDR3 sequences, with 46% observed a single time. Amplification of TCR beta used genomic DNA extracted from peripheral blood.

The sample was blood. V is TRBV19 and J is TRBJ2-7, with TRBD1 identical over 9 bases. This receptor was taken from a human donor with a blood cancer. The CDR3 here is CASSMGQGMYEQYF. The CDR3 nucleotides read TGTGCCAGTAGTATGGGACAGGGAATGTACGAGCAGTACTTC.